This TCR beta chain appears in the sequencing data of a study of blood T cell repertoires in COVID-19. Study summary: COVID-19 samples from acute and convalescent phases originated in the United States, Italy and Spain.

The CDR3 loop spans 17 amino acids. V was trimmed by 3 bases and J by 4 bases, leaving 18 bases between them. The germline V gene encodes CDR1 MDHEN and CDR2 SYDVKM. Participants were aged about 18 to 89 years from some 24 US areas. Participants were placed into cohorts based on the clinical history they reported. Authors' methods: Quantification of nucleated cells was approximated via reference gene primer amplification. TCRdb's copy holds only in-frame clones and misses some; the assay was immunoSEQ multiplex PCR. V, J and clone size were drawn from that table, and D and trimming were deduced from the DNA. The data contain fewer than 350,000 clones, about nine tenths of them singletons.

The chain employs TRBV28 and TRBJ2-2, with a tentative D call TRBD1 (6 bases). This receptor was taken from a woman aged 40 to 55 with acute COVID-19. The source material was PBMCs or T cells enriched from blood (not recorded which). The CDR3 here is CASSLTGTNRGTGELFF. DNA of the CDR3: TGTGCCAGCAGTTTGACCGGGACAAATAGGGGCACCGGGGAGCTGTTTTTT.